Listed below are T cell receptor beta chains from one sample, sequenced in a study of post-analysis software for immune sequencing data. TCRdb used MiXCR to reprocess the PCR reads, holding one entry per CDR3 protein. In the table there are more than 450,000 distinct CDR3 sequences, 44% of which are singletons. The source material was blood. The source is a girl aged 10 to 17 with multiple sclerosis. The CDR3 runs from the conserved cysteine through the conserved F or W. The D gene is left open where the match is weak. Some rows have no size entry. The others give once, few or many, or a class for an expanded clone.

NA	TRBV15	NA	TRBJ2-7	TGTGCCACCAGGAAAGGGCTGGATTTTACCTACGAGCAGTACTTC	CATRKGLDFTYEQYF
NA	TRBV15	TRBD1	TRBJ2-7	TGTGCCACCAGCAGATACCGGGACAGTCCTTACGAGCAGTACTTC	CATSRYRDSPYEQYF
NA	TRBV12-3/TRBV12-4	NA	TRBJ2-1	TGTGCCAGCACCTGGACGGAGAGGTTACACAATGAGCAGTTCTTC	CASTWTERLHNEQFF
NA	TRBV7-9	NA	TRBJ2-7	TGTGCCAGCAGCTTAGCGCAAAGGACCTACGAGCAGTACTTC	CASSLAQRTYEQYF
NA	TRBV7-2	NA	TRBJ1-2	TGTGCCAGCAGCTTAGCCGCGGGGAACTATGGCTACACCTTC	CASSLAAGNYGYTF
few	TRBV4-1	NA	TRBJ1-5	TGCGCCAGCAGCCAAGAGGCCGGAGTGGGCAATCAGCCCCAGCATTTT	CASSQEAGVGNQPQHF
NA	TRBV5-1	TRBD2	TRBJ2-5	TGCGCCAGCAGCACTACACTAGCGGGTCTCCAAGAGACCCAGTACTTC	CASSTTLAGLQETQYF
NA	TRBV5-4	NA	TRBJ2-3	TGTGCCAGCAGCTCACAGCGTAGCACAGATACGCAGTATTTT	CASSSQRSTDTQYF
few	TRBV6-1	NA	TRBJ2-7	TGTGCCAGCAGTGACCTCTACGGGGCAGGGGATCAACCTGCCTACGAGCAGTACTTC	CASSDLYGAGDQPAYEQYF
NA	TRBV24-1	TRBD1	TRBJ2-5	TGTGCCACCAGCCGGACAGGGTCCCTAGCTAAAGAGACCCAGTACTTC	CATSRTGSLAKETQYF
many	TRBV6-4	TRBD1	TRBJ2-7	TGTGCCAGCAGTGACCTGGGGACAGCCACCTACGAGCAGTACTTC	CASSDLGTATYEQYF
NA	TRBV7-2	NA	TRBJ2-1	TGTGCCAGCAGCTTAGTTGAGACTACCTACAATGAGCAGTTCTTC	CASSLVETTYNEQFF
NA	TRBV5-1	NA	TRBJ1-2	TGCGCCGTCACCCGGGGCTACACCTTC	CAVTRGYTF
NA	TRBV29-1	NA	TRBJ1-2	TGCAGCGTTGAAGGCAGATTAGCTAACTATGGCTACACCTTC	CSVEGRLANYGYTF
NA	TRBV18	NA	TRBJ2-6	TGTGCCAGCTCCCCCGGGACCGGAACCTCTGGGGCCAACGTCCTGACTTTC	CASSPGTGTSGANVLTF
NA	TRBV11-3	TRBD2	TRBJ2-7	TGTGCCAGCAGCTTATGGGGGAGCAGGGAGGGTGAGCAGTACTTC	CASSLWGSREGEQYF
NA	TRBV12-3/TRBV12-4	NA	TRBJ1-2	TGTGCCAGCAGCCCCCAGGCCTCGGCCGCTGGCTACACCTTC	CASSPQASAAGYTF
NA	TRBV12-3/TRBV12-4	NA	TRBJ1-2	TGTGCCAGCAGTCAGACAGAACCTTATGGCTACACCTTC	CASSQTEPYGYTF
NA	TRBV12-3/TRBV12-4	TRBD1	TRBJ2-7	TGTGCCAGCAGTCCCCGACAGGGTAACGAGCAGTACTTC	CASSPRQGNEQYF
few	TRBV11-3	TRBD1	TRBJ2-5	TGTGCCAGCAGCACCGGACAGGGAGCAGAGACCCAGTACTTC	CASSTGQGAETQYF
few	TRBV9	NA	TRBJ1-2	TGTGCCAGCAGCGACCCCGGGACGGAGGTTTTGGATGGCTACACCTTC	CASSDPGTEVLDGYTF
NA	TRBV7-2	NA	TRBJ2-7	TGTGCCAGCAGCCTAGGGGGAGTGGCTGGGGTCGAGCAGTACTTC	CASSLGGVAGVEQYF
few	TRBV29-1	TRBD1	TRBJ1-2	TGCAGCGTTGAAGTAGTAGGGACAGGAAACTATGGCTACACCTTC	CSVEVVGTGNYGYTF
NA	TRBV13	NA	TRBJ2-6	TGTGCCAGCTGCCGACCAGGCTTAAACTCTGGGGCCAACGTCCTGACTTTC	CASCRPGLNSGANVLTF
NA	TRBV10-3	NA	TRBJ2-7	TGTGCCATCAGTGACGGACAGACAGCCTACGAGCAGTACTTC	CAISDGQTAYEQYF
NA	TRBV12-3/TRBV12-4	NA	TRBJ1-2	TGTGCCAGCAGTTTTGCCGATGGCTACACCTTC	CASSFADGYTF
NA	TRBV12-3/TRBV12-4	NA	TRBJ1-3	TGTGCCAGCGCCACAGGCGGCTCTGGAAACACCATATATTTT	CASATGGSGNTIYF
few	TRBV29-1	NA	TRBJ2-1	TGCAGCGTTGAGGTGGCAGGGACAAGGGCTGAGCAGTTCTTC	CSVEVAGTRAEQFF
few	TRBV5-1	TRBD2	TRBJ2-4	TGCGCCAGCAGCCCCATGACTAGCGAGGACATTCAGTACTTC	CASSPMTSEDIQYF
NA	TRBV20-1	NA	TRBJ2-4	TGCAGTGCTCTGCAGGGGAACATTCAGTACTTC	CSALQGNIQYF
NA	TRBV12-3/TRBV12-4	TRBD2	TRBJ2-1	TGTGCCAGCACCTTCTCATTATTAGCGGGGGGGCAAGACAATGAGCAGTTCTTC	CASTFSLLAGGQDNEQFF
NA	TRBV12-3/TRBV12-4	TRBD1	TRBJ2-5	TGTGCCAGCAGTTTCCGGACAGGCGGGGAGACCCAGTACTTC	CASSFRTGGETQYF
NA	TRBV20-1	NA	TRBJ2-1	TGCAGTGCTAGAGCCTCAGGCGGGGTCTCCTACAATGAGCAGTTCTTC	CSARASGGVSYNEQFF
NA	TRBV20-1	NA	TRBJ1-1	TGCAGTGCTAGAGAGCCCACGTTCAGGAACACTGAAGCTTTCTTT	CSAREPTFRNTEAFF
NA	TRBV24-1	NA	TRBJ2-1	TGTGCCACCAGTGATTCGGGACGGAGGTACAATGAGCAGTTCTTC	CATSDSGRRYNEQFF
NA	TRBV5-1	TRBD1	TRBJ1-1	TGCGCCAGCAGCGGGACAGGGAGTGCGAACACTGAAGCTTTCTTT	CASSGTGSANTEAFF
few	TRBV13	NA	TRBJ2-7	TGTGCCAGCAGCGCAGACGGGGCCTACGAGCAGTACTTC	CASSADGAYEQYF
NA	TRBV29-1	NA	TRBJ2-1	TGCAGCGTTTTCGGGAGCAATGAGCAGTTCTTC	CSVFGSNEQFF
NA	TRBV18	TRBD2	TRBJ2-3	TGTGCCAGCTCACCCGGGGGGGTGAGCACAGATACGCAGTATTTT	CASSPGGVSTDTQYF
few	TRBV20-1	NA	TRBJ2-5	TGCAGTGCTAGAAAAGCTCGGGAGACCCAGTACTTC	CSARKARETQYF
NA	TRBV12-3/TRBV12-4	NA	TRBJ2-5	TGTGCCAGCAGTTTAGTACGGACGACCCAGTACTTC	CASSLVRTTQYF
NA	TRBV7-9	TRBD1	TRBJ2-1	TGTGCCAGCAGCTTCGGGGACAGGGGGAGCGATGAGCAGTTCTTC	CASSFGDRGSDEQFF
once	TRBV7-2	TRBD2	TRBJ2-5	TGTGCCAGCAGCCAGACTAGCGGGAAGGAGGCTCAGTACTTC	CASSQTSGKEAQYF
NA	TRBV7-8	NA	TRBJ2-7	TGTGCCAGCCTAGACAGAAAATACGAGCAGTACTTC	CASLDRKYEQYF